Following are 11 T cell receptor beta chains from one sample sequenced in a study of blood T cell repertoires in COVID-19. Clones were sequenced by immunoSEQ multiplex PCR, and TCRdb holds only the in-frame ones, with some missing. The sample lists about 200,000 clones, about 80% occurring once. The sample was PBMCs or T cells enriched from blood (not recorded which). The receptor source for this set is a man aged 40-49 years who had recovered from COVID-19.

The genes are TRBV3-1 (or the pseudogene TRBV3-2) and TRBJ2-3; 7 bases line up with TRBD2. Per germline, CDR1 LGHDT and CDR2 YNNKEL (reference sequence). The V gene end was trimmed by 3 bases and the J gene end by 0 bases; junction bases not matched to a gene: 9. The CDR3 sequence is 17 residues long. The CDR3: CASSHAPSGPSTDTQYF. Here the CDR3 DNA reads TGTGCCAGCAGCCACGCCCCTAGCGGACCTAGCACAGATACGCAGTATTTT.

The rearrangement links TRBV7-2 to TRBJ2-2; TRBD2 agrees at 9 bases. CDR3 length: 17 residues. Germline CDR1 SGHTA, CDR2 FQGNSA. After removal of 5 bases from V and 9 bases from J, the junction contained 16 bases not matched to a gene. In DNA, the CDR3 is TGTGCCAGCAGCACGCGACGGCGGGGGGGTACCCTCCGGGAGCTGTTTTTT. It specifies CASSTRRRGGTLRELFF.

The V and J genes are TRBV19 and TRBJ2-7; 9 nucleotides line up with TRBD1. The germline gives CDR1 LNHDA, CDR2 SQIVND (reference sequence). CDR3 length: 13 amino acids. Unmatched junction bases numbered 1, after V lost 7 bases and J lost 0 bases. The CDR3 bases are TGTGCCAGTAAGGGACAGGGCTCCTACGAGCAGTACTTC. Amino acids: CASKGQGSYEQYF.

The chain has TRBV5-4 and TRBJ1-2; D perhaps matches TRBD1 (6 bases). V was pared by 2 bases and J by 8 bases, with 16 bases between. The CDR3 has 14 amino acids. Germline values: CDR1 SGHNT, CDR2 YYREEE (reference sequence). The CDR3 DNA reads TGTGCCAGCAGCTTAACGGACAGCATGCACGGCTACACCTTC. This codes for CASSLTDSMHGYTF.

The chain links TRBV2 to TRBJ1-2, with TRBD1 identical over 7 bases. This CDR3 comprises 14 residues. J gave up 1 base and V 7 bases, and 6 bases lay outside the gene matches. Germline V gene sequence: CDR1 SNHLY, CDR2 FYNNEI. CDR3: CASTRDRNNYGYTF. DNA of the CDR3: TGTGCCAGCACCAGGGACAGAAATAACTATGGCTACACCTTC.

The chain recombines TRBV7-2 with TRBJ1-5; D remains unclear. Per the germline V gene, CDR1 is SGHTA and CDR2 is FQGNSA. Trimming removed 1 base at V and 0 bases at J, with 7 bases between. The CDR3 is 15 amino acids. Written as DNA, the CDR3 is TGTGCCAGCAGCTTAGTCGGGGATAGCAATCAGCCCCAGCATTTT. It yields the protein CASSLVGDSNQPQHF.

This rearrangement joins TRBV5-1 to TRBJ1-1; no definite D call. In germline, CDR1 is SGHRS, CDR2 YFSETQ. Trimming cost V 2 bases and J 0 bases, with 8 bases left between them. There are 14 residues in the CDR3. CDR3 nucleotide sequence: TGCGCCAGCAGCTTTGAGGGTATGAACACTGAAGCTTTCTTT. Protein: CASSFEGMNTEAFF.

V and J are TRBV18 and TRBJ1-5; tentatively, D is TRBD1 (5 bases). The CDR3 has 15 amino acids. The germline gives CDR1 KGHSH, CDR2 LQKENI. V was trimmed by 2 bases and J by 4 bases, leaving 12 bases between them. CDR3 sequence: CASSPGGGFNQPQHF. The CDR3 bases are TGTGCCAGCTCACCAGGGGGGGGGTTTAATCAGCCCCAGCATTTT.

The sample holds a few counts of this clone. The chain joins TRBV9 to TRBJ1-3, with a weak D call TRBD1 (6 bases). Germline CDR1 and CDR2: SGDLS and YYNGEE. Trimming shortened V by 4 bases and J by 2 bases, and 13 bases separated the two germline ends. The CDR3 runs 15 residues. The CDR3 loop reads CASSTTGLPGNTIYF. DNA of the CDR3: TGTGCCAGCAGCACAACAGGGCTACCTGGAAACACCATATATTTT.

This clone occurred a few times. V gene TRBV4-3 combines with J gene TRBJ1-6, with 7 nucleotides matching TRBD1. The trim removed 8 bases at V and 7 bases at J, leaving 20 bases unmatched. The CDR3 spans 18 residues. Germline V lookup: CDR1 LGHNA, CDR2 YSLEER. CDR3 nucleotide sequence: TGCGCCAGCTCACGAACCGGGACAGCGATTGTAAGGAATTCACCCCTCCACTTT. It encodes CASSRTGTAIVRNSPLHF.

The rearrangement links TRBV7-6 to TRBJ1-1; a possible D gene is TRBD1 (6 bases). V was clipped by 0 bases and J by 11 bases, with 10 bases between them. Germline assignment: CDR1 SGHVS and CDR2 FNYEAQ. CDR3 length: 12 residues. CDR3 protein: CASSLATGIAFF. The DNA for the CDR3 is TGTGCCAGCAGCTTAGCCACAGGGATCGCTTTCTTT. The full variable domain, in which reference TRBV7-6 and TRBJ1-1 provide the parts outside the CDR3, is GAGVSQSPRYKVTKRGQDVALRCDPISGHVSLYWYRQALGQGPEFLTYFNYEAQQDKSGLPNDRFSAERPEGSISTLTIQRTEQRDSAMYRCASSLATGIAFFGQGTRLTVV.